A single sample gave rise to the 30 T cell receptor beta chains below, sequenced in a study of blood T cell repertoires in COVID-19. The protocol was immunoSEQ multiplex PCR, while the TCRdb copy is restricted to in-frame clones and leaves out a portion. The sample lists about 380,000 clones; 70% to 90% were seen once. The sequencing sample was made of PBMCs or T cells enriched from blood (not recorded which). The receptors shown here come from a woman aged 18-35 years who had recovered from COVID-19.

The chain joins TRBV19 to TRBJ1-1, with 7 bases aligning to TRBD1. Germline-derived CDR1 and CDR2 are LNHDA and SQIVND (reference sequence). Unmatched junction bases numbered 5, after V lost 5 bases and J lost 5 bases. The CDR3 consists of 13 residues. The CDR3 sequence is CASSVAGGTEAFF. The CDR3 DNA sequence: TGTGCCAGTAGTGTTGCAGGGGGAACTGAAGCTTTCTTT.

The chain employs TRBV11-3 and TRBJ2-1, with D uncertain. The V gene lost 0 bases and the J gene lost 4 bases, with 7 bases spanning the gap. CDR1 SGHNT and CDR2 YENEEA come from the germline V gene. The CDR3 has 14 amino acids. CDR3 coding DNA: TGTGCCAGCAGCTTAGATCACGGGTACAATGAGCAGTTCTTC. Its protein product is CASSLDHGYNEQFF.

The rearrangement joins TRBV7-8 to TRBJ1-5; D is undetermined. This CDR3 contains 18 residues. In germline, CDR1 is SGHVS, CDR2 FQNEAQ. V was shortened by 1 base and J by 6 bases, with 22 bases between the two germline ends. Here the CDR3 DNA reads TGTGCCAGCAGCTTAGGGGTATTTGGAGGGAGGTACGGTCAGCCCCAGCATTTT. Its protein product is CASSLGVFGGRYGQPQHF.

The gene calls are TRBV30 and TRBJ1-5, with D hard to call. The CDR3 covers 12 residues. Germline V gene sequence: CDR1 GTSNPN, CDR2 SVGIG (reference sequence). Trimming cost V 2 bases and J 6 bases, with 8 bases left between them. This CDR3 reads CAWSLRGQPQHF. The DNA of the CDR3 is TGTGCCTGGAGTCTCCGAGGTCAGCCCCAGCATTTT.

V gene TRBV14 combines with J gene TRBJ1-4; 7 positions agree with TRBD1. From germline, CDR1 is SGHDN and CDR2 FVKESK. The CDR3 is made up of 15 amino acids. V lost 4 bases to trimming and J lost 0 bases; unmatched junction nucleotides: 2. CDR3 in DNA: TGTGCCAGCAGCCCAGGACAGGCAACTAATGAAAAACTGTTTTTT. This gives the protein CASSPGQATNEKLFF.

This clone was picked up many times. The CDR3 bases are TGTGCCAGCAGTTACGGGACTAGCTCCTACGAGCAGTACTTC. Translating gives CASSYGTSSYEQYF. This chain links TRBV6-2 or TRBV6-3 with TRBJ2-7; 8 bases are a match to TRBD2. This CDR3 has 14 amino acids. V gave up 2 bases and J gave up 0 bases; unmatched junction bases: 0. Germline V CDR1 and CDR2: MNHEY, SVGEGT.

In DNA, the CDR3 is TGTGCCACAGAAATTACAGGGGGGTTGTATGGCTACACCTTC. This sequence encodes CATEITGGLYGYTF. The rearrangement uses TRBV28 and TRBJ1-2, with TRBD1 matching 8 bases. Germline V CDR1 and CDR2: MDHEN, SYDVKM. V lost 10 bases, J lost 5 bases, and 12 bases stayed unmatched. CDR3 length equals 14 residues.

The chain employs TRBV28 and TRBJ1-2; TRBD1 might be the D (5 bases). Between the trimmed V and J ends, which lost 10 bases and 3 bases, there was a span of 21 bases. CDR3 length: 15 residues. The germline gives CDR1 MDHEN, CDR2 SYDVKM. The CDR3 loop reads CATLNRDSQDYGYTF. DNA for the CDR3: TGTGCCACTCTCAATCGCGACAGTCAGGACTATGGCTACACCTTC.

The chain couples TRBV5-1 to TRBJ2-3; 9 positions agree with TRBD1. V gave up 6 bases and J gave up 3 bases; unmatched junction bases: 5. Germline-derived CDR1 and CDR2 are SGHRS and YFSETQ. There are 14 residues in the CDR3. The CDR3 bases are TGCGCCAGCACCCGTGACAGGGGGACAGATACGCAGTATTTT. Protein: CASTRDRGTDTQYF.

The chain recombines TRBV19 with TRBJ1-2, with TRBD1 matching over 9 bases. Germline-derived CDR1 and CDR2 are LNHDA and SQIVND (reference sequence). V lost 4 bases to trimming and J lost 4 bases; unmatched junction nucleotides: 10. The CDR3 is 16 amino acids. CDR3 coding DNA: TGTGCCAGTAGTACTACCGGGACAGGGATGGCCTATGGCTACACCTTC. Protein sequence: CASSTTGTGMAYGYTF.

The CDR3 DNA reads TGTGCCAGCAGTGATATGGGGGACAGCTCCTACGAGCAGTACTTC. Its translation: CASSDMGDSSYEQYF. V gene TRBV6-1 combines with J gene TRBJ2-7; the match to TRBD1 covers 7 bases. V gave up 3 bases and J gave up 0 bases; unmatched junction bases: 5. CDR3 length: 15 amino acids. Looked up from germline, CDR1 is MNHNS and CDR2 is SASEGT.

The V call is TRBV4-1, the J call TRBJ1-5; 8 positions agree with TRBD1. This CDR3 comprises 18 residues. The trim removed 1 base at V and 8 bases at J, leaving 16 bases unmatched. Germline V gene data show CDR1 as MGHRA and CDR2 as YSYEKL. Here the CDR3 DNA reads TGCGCCAGCAGCCAAGCATACATCCTCACAGGGGGTCATGAGCCCCAGCATTTT. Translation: CASSQAYILTGGHEPQHF.

The CDR3 spells CASSRQGTGNQPQHF. DNA for the CDR3: TGTGCCAGCAGCCGACAGGGGACCGGCAATCAGCCCCAGCATTTT. J is TRBJ1-5 and V is TRBV6-5; TRBD1 aligns across 8 bases. Germline V gene sequence: CDR1 MNHEY, CDR2 SVGAGI. There are 15 residues in the CDR3. The ends lost 6 bases at V and 2 bases at J; junction bases unmatched: 6.

CDR3 sequence reads: CASSPFSGANVLTF. The CDR3 DNA reads TGTGCCAGCAGCCCTTTCTCTGGGGCCAACGTCCTGACTTTC. The chain is built from TRBV9 and TRBJ2-6; D ambiguous. The CDR3 has 14 residues. V was pared by 4 bases and J by 0 bases, with 5 bases between. Looked up from germline, CDR1 is SGDLS and CDR2 is YYNGEE.

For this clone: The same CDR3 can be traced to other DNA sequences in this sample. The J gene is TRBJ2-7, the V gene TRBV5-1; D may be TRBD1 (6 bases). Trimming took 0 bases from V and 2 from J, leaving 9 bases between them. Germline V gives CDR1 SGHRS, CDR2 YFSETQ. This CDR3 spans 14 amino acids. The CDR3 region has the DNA TGCGCCAGCAGCTTGGTAGGGGGTACCTACGAGCAGTACTTC. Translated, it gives CASSLVGGTYEQYF.

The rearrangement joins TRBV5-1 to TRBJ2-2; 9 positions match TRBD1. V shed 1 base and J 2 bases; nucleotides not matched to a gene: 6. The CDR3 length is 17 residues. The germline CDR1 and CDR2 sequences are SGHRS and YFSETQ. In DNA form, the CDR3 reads TGCGCCAGCAGCTTGCTACAGGGGGCTGGTAACACCGGGGAGCTGTTTTTT. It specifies CASSLLQGAGNTGELFF. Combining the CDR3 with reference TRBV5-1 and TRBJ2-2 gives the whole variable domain KAGVTQTPRYLIKTRGQQVTLSCSPISGHRSVSWYQQTPGQGLQFLFEYFSETQRNKGNFPGRFSGRQFSNSRSEMNVSTLELGDSALYLCASSLLQGAGNTGELFFGEGSRLTVL.

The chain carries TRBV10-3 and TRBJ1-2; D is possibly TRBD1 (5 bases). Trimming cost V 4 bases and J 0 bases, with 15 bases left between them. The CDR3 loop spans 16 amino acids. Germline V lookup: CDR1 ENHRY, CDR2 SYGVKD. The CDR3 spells CAISGPQGRTNYGYTF. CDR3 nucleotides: TGTGCCATCAGTGGCCCCCAGGGTCGGACTAACTATGGCTACACCTTC.

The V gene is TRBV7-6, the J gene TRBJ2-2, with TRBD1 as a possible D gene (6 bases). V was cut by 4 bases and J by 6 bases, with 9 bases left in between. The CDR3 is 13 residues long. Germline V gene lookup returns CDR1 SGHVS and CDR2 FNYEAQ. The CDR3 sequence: CASSSTGPGELFF. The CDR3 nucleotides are TGTGCCAGCAGCTCAACAGGGCCCGGGGAGCTGTTTTTT. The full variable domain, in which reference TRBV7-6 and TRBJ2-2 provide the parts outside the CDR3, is GAGVSQSPRYKVTKRGQDVALRCDPISGHVSLYWYRQALGQGPEFLTYFNYEAQQDKSGLPNDRFSAERPEGSISTLTIQRTEQRDSAMYRCASSSTGPGELFFGEGSRLTVL.

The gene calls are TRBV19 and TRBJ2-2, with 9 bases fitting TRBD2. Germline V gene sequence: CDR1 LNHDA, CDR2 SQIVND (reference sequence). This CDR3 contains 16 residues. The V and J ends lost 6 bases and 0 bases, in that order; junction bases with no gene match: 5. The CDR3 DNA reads TGTGCCAGTAGCCGGACTAGCGTACCGAACACCGGGGAGCTGTTTTTT. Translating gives CASSRTSVPNTGELFF.

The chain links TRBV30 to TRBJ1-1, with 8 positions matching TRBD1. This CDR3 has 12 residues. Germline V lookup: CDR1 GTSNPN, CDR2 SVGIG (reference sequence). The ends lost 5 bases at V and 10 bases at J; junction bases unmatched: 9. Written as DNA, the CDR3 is TGTGCCTGGGGTGACAGGGGAGGATTAGCTTTCTTT. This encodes CAWGDRGGLAFF.

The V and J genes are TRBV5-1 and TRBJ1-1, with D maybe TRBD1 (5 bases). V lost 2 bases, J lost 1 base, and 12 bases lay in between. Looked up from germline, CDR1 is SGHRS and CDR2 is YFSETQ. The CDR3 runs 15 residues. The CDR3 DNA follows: TGCGCCAGCAGCTTAGGGGCGACGTCGAACACTGAAGCTTTCTTT. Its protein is CASSLGATSNTEAFF.

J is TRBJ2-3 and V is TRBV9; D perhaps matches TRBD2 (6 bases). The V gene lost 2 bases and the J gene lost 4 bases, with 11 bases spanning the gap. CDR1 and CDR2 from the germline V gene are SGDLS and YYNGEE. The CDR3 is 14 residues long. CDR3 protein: CASSVTSSADTQYF. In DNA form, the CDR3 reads TGTGCCAGCAGCGTTACGTCTAGCGCAGATACGCAGTATTTT.

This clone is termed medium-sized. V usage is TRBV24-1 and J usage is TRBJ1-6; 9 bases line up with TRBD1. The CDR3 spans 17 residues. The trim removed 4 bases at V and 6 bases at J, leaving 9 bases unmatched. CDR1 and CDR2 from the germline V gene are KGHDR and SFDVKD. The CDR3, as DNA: TGTGCCACCAGTGAATCCGCCAGACAGGGGGTTAATTCACCCCTCCACTTT. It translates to CATSESARQGVNSPLHF.

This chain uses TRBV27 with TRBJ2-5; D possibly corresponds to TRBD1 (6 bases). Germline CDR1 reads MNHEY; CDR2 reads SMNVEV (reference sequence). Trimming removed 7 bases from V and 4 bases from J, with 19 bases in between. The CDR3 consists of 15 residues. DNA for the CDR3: TGTGCCAGCATCAGGGGAGAGGGAAGGACAGAGACCCAGTACTTC. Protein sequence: CASIRGEGRTETQYF.

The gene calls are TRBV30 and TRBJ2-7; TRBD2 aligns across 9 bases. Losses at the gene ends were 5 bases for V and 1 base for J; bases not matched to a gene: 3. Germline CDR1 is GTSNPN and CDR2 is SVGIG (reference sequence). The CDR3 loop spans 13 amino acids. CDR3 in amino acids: CAWGAGGSYEQYF. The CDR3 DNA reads TGTGCCTGGGGAGCGGGGGGATCCTACGAGCAGTACTTC.

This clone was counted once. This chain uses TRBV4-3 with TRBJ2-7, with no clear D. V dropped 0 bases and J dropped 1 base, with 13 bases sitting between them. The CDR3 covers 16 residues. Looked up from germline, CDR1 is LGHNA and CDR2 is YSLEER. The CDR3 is CASSQDRLGLSYEQYF. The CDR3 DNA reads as TGCGCCAGCAGCCAAGATCGGCTAGGTCTTTCCTACGAGCAGTACTTC.

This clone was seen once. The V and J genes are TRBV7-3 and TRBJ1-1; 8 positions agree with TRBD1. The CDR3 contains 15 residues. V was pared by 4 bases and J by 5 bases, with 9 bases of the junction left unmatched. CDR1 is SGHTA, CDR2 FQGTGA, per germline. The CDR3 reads CASSSTGARGTEAFF. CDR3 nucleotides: TGTGCCAGCAGCTCGACAGGGGCGAGAGGGACTGAAGCTTTCTTT.

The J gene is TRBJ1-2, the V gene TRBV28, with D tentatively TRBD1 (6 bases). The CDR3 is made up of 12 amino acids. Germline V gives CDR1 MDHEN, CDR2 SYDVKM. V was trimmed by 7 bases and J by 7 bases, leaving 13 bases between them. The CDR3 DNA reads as TGTGCCAGCAAACCACCAGGGGTTGGCTACACCTTC. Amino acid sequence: CASKPPGVGYTF.

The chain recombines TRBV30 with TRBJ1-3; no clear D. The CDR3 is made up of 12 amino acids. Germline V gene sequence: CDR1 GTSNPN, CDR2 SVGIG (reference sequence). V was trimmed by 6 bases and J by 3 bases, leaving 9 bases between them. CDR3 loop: CACTTNGNTIYF. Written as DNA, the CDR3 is TGTGCCTGTACAACCAATGGAAACACCATATATTTT.

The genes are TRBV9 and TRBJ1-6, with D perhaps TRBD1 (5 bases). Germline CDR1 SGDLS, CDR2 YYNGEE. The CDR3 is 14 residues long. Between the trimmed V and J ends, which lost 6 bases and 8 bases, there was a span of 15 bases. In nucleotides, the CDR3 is TGTGCCAGCACTAGACAGCGATCGGATTCACCCCTCCACTTT. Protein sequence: CASTRQRSDSPLHF.